A single sample gave rise to the 29 T cell receptor beta chains below, sequenced in a study of blood T cell repertoires in COVID-19. Assay used: immunoSEQ multiplex PCR; TCRdb lists only in-frame clones, some missing. The data hold a few hundred thousand clones, with 80% to 90% observed a single time. Sequenced: peripheral blood. The receptors here all came from a woman aged 30 to 39 with COVID-19, enrolled during active disease.

This clone was seen only a few times. The chain is built from TRBV5-4 and TRBJ1-2; 7 positions match TRBD1. V dropped 3 bases and J dropped 5; count of bases not matched to a gene: 7. CDR1 is SGHNT and CDR2 is YYREEE in the germline V gene (reference sequence). The CDR3 contains 14 residues. CDR3 DNA: TGTGCCAGCAGCTCCCCCGACAGGGAATATGGCTACACCTTC. Encoded protein: CASSSPDREYGYTF.

This clone was detected only once. This sequence joins TRBV28 and TRBJ1-2; D call uncertain. Germline loops: CDR1 MDHEN, CDR2 SYDVKM. The CDR3 loop spans 14 amino acids. V was shortened by 5 bases and J by 0 bases, with 10 bases between the two germline ends. CDR3 DNA: TGTGCCAGCAGTCGATCACAGCCTAACTATGGCTACACCTTC. As protein: CASSRSQPNYGYTF.

The genes are TRBV5-1 and TRBJ2-2; D remains ambiguous. V shed 1 base and J shed 6 bases, with 7 bases lying between them. The CDR3 spans 13 residues. Germline V gives CDR1 SGHRS, CDR2 YFSETQ. In DNA form, the CDR3 reads TGCGCCAGCAGCTTGTCGTCCCCCGGGGAGCTGTTTTTT. Translated, it gives CASSLSSPGELFF.

The chain recombines TRBV6-2 or TRBV6-3 with TRBJ2-3; 9 bases agree with TRBD1. With V trimmed by 6 bases and J by 4 bases, 11 bases remained unmatched. Germline V gene lookup returns CDR1 MNHEY and CDR2 SVGEGT. The CDR3 covers 16 residues. CDR3 coding DNA: TGTGCCAGCAGCCCTCCCCCGGGACAGGGTTCAGATACGCAGTATTTT. This encodes CASSPPPGQGSDTQYF.

This chain joins TRBV4-1 and TRBJ2-5; 7 nucleotides match TRBD2. From germline, CDR1 is MGHRA and CDR2 YSYEKL. The CDR3 contains 15 residues. J gave up 6 bases and V 4 bases, and 11 bases lay outside the gene matches. In nucleotides, the CDR3 is TGCGCCAGCAGCCTTCTAGCGGAGATAAGACAGACCCAGTACTTC. It specifies CASSLLAEIRQTQYF.

This sequence joins TRBV7-9 and TRBJ1-1, with TRBD1 identical over 9 bases. Germline loops: CDR1 SEHNR, CDR2 FQNEAQ (reference sequence). The CDR3 spans 15 residues. V lost 2 bases to trimming and J lost 7 bases; unmatched junction nucleotides: 8. The CDR3 sequence: CASSLPGTGTNEAFF. CDR3 nucleotides: TGTGCCAGCAGCTTACCCGGGACAGGGACCAATGAAGCTTTCTTT.

This clone was seen a few times. This chain links TRBV19 with TRBJ1-4, with 9 bases matching TRBD1. Trimming took 4 bases from V and 4 from J; bases not matched to a gene: 7. The CDR3 is made up of 16 amino acids. Germline CDR1 LNHDA, CDR2 SQIVND (reference sequence). CDR3 nucleotides: TGTGCCAGTAGTACCCTTATGACAGGGGGTAATGAAAAACTGTTTTTT. Protein: CASSTLMTGGNEKLFF.

The chain joins TRBV10-3 to TRBJ2-3; 16 positions match TRBD2. The germline CDR1 and CDR2 sequences are ENHRY and SYGVKD. The V and J ends lost 3 bases and 2 bases, in that order; junction bases with no gene match: 2. The CDR3 spans 17 residues. CDR3 amino acids: CAISEGTSGGATDTQYF. CDR3 sequence (DNA): TGTGCCATCAGTGAAGGGACTAGCGGGGGGGCCACAGATACGCAGTATTTT.

This chain connects TRBV6-2 or TRBV6-3 to TRBJ2-2, with 9 bases that match TRBD1. The CDR3 consists of 15 residues. The germline V gene encodes CDR1 MNHEY and CDR2 SVGEGT. V lost 5 bases to trimming and J lost 1 base; unmatched junction nucleotides: 2. CDR3 amino acids: CASSMTGGNTGELFF. The DNA of the CDR3 is TGTGCCAGCAGTATGACAGGGGGGAACACCGGGGAGCTGTTTTTT.

The V gene is TRBV29-1, the J gene TRBJ2-1; weak D call: TRBD2 (5 bases). The CDR3 length is 13 residues. Trimming took 6 bases from V and 1 from J, leaving 10 bases between them. Germline CDR1 is SQVTM and CDR2 is ANQGSEA. CDR3 in DNA: TGCAGCGTAGAGGGCGGGTCCTACAATGAGCAGTTCTTC. Amino acids: CSVEGGSYNEQFF.

The chain combines TRBV7-2 with TRBJ1-3; 7 bases match TRBD1. From germline, CDR1 is SGHTA and CDR2 FQGNSA. Losses at the gene ends were 5 bases for V and 7 bases for J; bases not matched to a gene: 17. The CDR3 contains 17 residues. The CDR3 reads CASSRYGQAGSSNTIYF. The CDR3 bases are TGTGCCAGCAGCCGTTACGGACAGGCCGGGAGTAGCAACACCATATATTTT.

The rearrangement joins TRBV28 to TRBJ2-1, with D maybe TRBD2 (6 bases). CDR1 is MDHEN and CDR2 is SYDVKM in the germline V gene. The CDR3 runs to 16 residues. V dropped 6 bases and J dropped 4 bases, with 19 bases sitting between them. CDR3 nucleotide sequence: TGTGCCAGCAGACCTCCGGGACTCGACATTTACAATGAGCAGTTCTTC. Its translation: CASRPPGLDIYNEQFF.

This chain links TRBV30 with TRBJ1-4; 9 bases agree with TRBD1. The CDR3 runs to 13 residues. CDR1 is GTSNPN, CDR2 SVGIG, per germline (reference sequence). The CDR3 DNA follows: TGTGCTGGACAGGGGACGAGCCTGGAAAAACTGTTTTTT. Translation gives CAGQGTSLEKLFF.

The chain links TRBV7-2 to TRBJ2-3, with TRBD2 identical over 12 bases. With 0 bases clipped from V and 2 bases from J, the junction kept 9 bases outside the gene matches. The CDR3 consists of 19 residues. The germline V gene encodes CDR1 SGHTA and CDR2 FQGNSA. CDR3 residues: CASSLASLLAGGPTDTQYF. CDR3 DNA sequence: TGTGCCAGCAGCTTAGCCTCATTACTAGCGGGAGGCCCCACAGATACGCAGTATTTT.

The chain is built from TRBV15 and TRBJ1-2, with a possible D match to TRBD1 (5 bases). This CDR3 comprises 15 residues. The germline V gene has CDR1 LNHNV and CDR2 YYDKDF (reference sequence). With 0 bases removed from V and 6 bases from J, the gap between germline ends came to 14 bases. The CDR3 is CATSRDLTEIDGYTF. CDR3 DNA sequence: TGTGCCACCAGCAGAGATTTGACAGAAATTGATGGCTACACCTTC. Looking up the rest from reference TRBV15 and TRBJ1-2 gives the full variable domain: DAMVIQNPRYQVTQFGKPVTLSCSQTLNHNVMYWYQQKSSQAPKLLFHYYDKDFNNEADTPDNFQSRRPNTSFCFLDIRSPGLGDTAMYLCATSRDLTEIDGYTFGSGTRLTVV.

This clone was counted only a few times. V and J are TRBV7-9 and TRBJ1-2; D is perhaps TRBD1 (5 bases). CDR1 is SEHNR and CDR2 is FQNEAQ in the germline V gene (reference sequence). V lost 5 bases, J lost 8 bases, and 15 bases lay in between. The CDR3 is 13 residues long. CDR3: CASSPTEGVGYTF. The CDR3 nucleotides are TGTGCCAGCAGCCCGACGGAAGGGGTAGGCTACACCTTC.

The chain combines TRBV14 with TRBJ2-3; D is possibly TRBD2 (5 bases). The CDR3 runs 13 residues. V lost 3 bases and J lost 1, with 5 bases in between. Germline V gene data show CDR1 as SGHDN and CDR2 as FVKESK. The chain's CDR3 is CASSQGGTDTQYF. The CDR3 nucleotides are TGTGCCAGCAGCCAGGGAGGCACAGATACGCAGTATTTT.

The chain recombines TRBV7-6 with TRBJ1-2, with 7 nucleotides matching TRBD1. CDR3 length equals 13 residues. V was pared by 0 bases and J by 10 bases, with 5 bases of the junction left unmatched. Germline assignment: CDR1 SGHVS and CDR2 FNYEAQ. The CDR3 region has the DNA TGTGCCAGCAGCTTAGCGGAGGGGGCCCCCTACACCTTC. Translating it yields CASSLAEGAPYTF.

CDR3 in amino acids: CASSVIIKQDNEQFF. The CDR3 nucleotides read TGTGCCAGCAGCGTTATAATAAAACAGGACAATGAGCAGTTCTTC. This chain joins TRBV3-1 (or the pseudogene TRBV3-2) and TRBJ2-1; the D gene is possibly TRBD1 (5 bases). Looked up from germline, CDR1 is LGHDT and CDR2 is YNNKEL (reference sequence). V dropped 5 bases and J dropped 5 bases, with 16 bases sitting between them. The CDR3 length is 15 residues.

The chain employs TRBV11-2 and TRBJ2-1; a weak D match, TRBD2 (6 bases). The length of the CDR3 is 16 residues. Germline values: CDR1 SGHAT, CDR2 FQNNGV. V shed 4 bases and J shed 2 bases, with 15 bases lying between them. As DNA, the CDR3 is TGTGCCAGCAGCTATGAAGGAGGGGTAGCCTACAATGAGCAGTTCTTC. It codes for CASSYEGGVAYNEQFF.

V usage is TRBV6-5 and J usage is TRBJ2-2, with TRBD2 identical over 11 bases. V gave up 6 bases and J gave up 6 bases; unmatched junction bases: 3. The CDR3 length is 14 residues. Germline assignment: CDR1 MNHEY and CDR2 SVGAGI. CDR3 sequence: CASRASGRSGELFF. CDR3 sequence (DNA): TGTGCCAGCAGGGCTAGCGGGAGGTCCGGGGAGCTGTTTTTT.

In this sample, this clone turned up once. The rearrangement links TRBV7-9 to TRBJ2-1; TRBD2 matches 12 bases. V shed 2 bases and J 5 bases; nucleotides not matched to a gene: 4. This CDR3 region has 16 residues. Germline V gene lookup returns CDR1 SEHNR and CDR2 FQNEAQ (reference sequence). The CDR3 spells CASSLTLAGGDNEQFF. CDR3 coding DNA: TGTGCCAGCAGCTTAACACTAGCGGGAGGAGACAATGAGCAGTTCTTC.

The chain joins TRBV12-5 to TRBJ2-1; 8 bases align to TRBD1. The CDR3 runs 18 residues. The trim removed 0 bases at V and 1 base at J, leaving 8 bases unmatched. From germline, CDR1 is LGHNT and CDR2 FRNRAP. The CDR3 region has the DNA TGTGCTAGTGGTTTGGTAAGGACAGGGACCTTTTCCTACAATGAGCAGTTCTTC. This sequence encodes CASGLVRTGTFSYNEQFF.

The chain links TRBV7-2 to TRBJ1-2; D is ambiguous. Trimming cost V 2 bases and J 7 bases, with 11 bases left between them. Germline V gene data show CDR1 as SGHTA and CDR2 as FQGNSA. The CDR3 covers 13 residues. This CDR3 is CASSLNLPVGYTF. The CDR3 nucleotides read TGTGCCAGCAGCTTAAATCTTCCAGTTGGCTACACCTTC. The whole variable domain, remainder taken from reference TRBV7-2 and TRBJ1-2, is GAGVSQSPSNKVTEKGKDVELRCDPISGHTALYWYRQSLGQGLEFLIYFQGNSAPDKSGLPSDRFSAERTGGSVSTLTIQRTQQEDSAVYLCASSLNLPVGYTFGSGTRLTVV.

This rearrangement joins TRBV6-5 to TRBJ2-7, with 9 bases lining up with TRBD1. Trimming removed 5 bases from V and 3 bases from J; junction bases left unmatched: 8. CDR3 length: 15 residues. The germline V gene has CDR1 MNHEY and CDR2 SVGAGI. The DNA of the CDR3 is TGTGCCAGCAGTCCGCGAGGGACAGGGCACTACGAGCAGTACTTC. Protein sequence: CASSPRGTGHYEQYF.

This clone has more than one count but fewer than ten. The rearrangement links TRBV11-2 to TRBJ2-3; TRBD2 agrees at 7 bases. CDR3 length: 16 amino acids. V was clipped by 0 bases and J by 1 base; unmatched bases: 4. Per germline, CDR1 SGHAT and CDR2 FQNNGV. CDR3 nucleotide sequence: TGTGCCAGCAGCTTAGATCCGGCGGGGGGCACAGATACGCAGTATTTT. This gives the protein CASSLDPAGGTDTQYF.

V and J are TRBV4-3 and TRBJ2-3; D might be TRBD1 (6 bases). With 0 bases removed from V and 6 bases from J, the gap between germline ends came to 28 bases. The germline CDR1 and CDR2 sequences are LGHNA and YSLEER. The CDR3 contains 20 residues. CDR3 sequence (DNA): TGCGCCAGCAGCCAAGAGGCACAGGGTCGCGGGTCGGCTTGGAGCGATACGCAGTATTTT. The encoded protein is CASSQEAQGRGSAWSDTQYF.

The chain recombines TRBV5-4 with TRBJ2-4, with 14 bases fitting TRBD2. The ends lost 2 bases at V and 5 bases at J; junction bases unmatched: 9. The CDR3 is made up of 18 amino acids. Per germline, CDR1 SGHNT and CDR2 YYREEE (reference sequence). CDR3: CASSLGLAGGFRENIQYF. The CDR3 nucleotides are TGTGCCAGCAGCTTAGGACTAGCGGGAGGATTTCGGGAAAACATTCAGTACTTC.

The V and J genes are TRBV5-1 and TRBJ1-1; D not resolved. The V end lost 5 bases, the J end lost 1 base, and 15 bases lay between the germline ends. The CDR3 is made up of 15 amino acids. The germline V gene has CDR1 SGHRS and CDR2 YFSETQ. The CDR3 region has the DNA TGCGCCAGCAGTATGCGGGAGGGTGGGAACACTGAAGCTTTCTTT. Amino acids: CASSMREGGNTEAFF.